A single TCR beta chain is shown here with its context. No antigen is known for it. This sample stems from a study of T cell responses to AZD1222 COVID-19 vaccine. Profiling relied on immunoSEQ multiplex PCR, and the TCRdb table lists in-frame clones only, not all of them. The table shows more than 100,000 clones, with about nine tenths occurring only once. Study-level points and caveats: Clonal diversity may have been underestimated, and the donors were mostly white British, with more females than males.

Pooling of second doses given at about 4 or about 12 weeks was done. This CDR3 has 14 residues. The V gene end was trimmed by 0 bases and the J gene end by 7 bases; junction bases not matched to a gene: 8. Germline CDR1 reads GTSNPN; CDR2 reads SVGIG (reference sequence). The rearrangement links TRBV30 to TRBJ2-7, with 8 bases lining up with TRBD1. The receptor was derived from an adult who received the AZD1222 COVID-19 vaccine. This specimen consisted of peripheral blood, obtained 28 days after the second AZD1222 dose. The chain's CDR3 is CAWSVLQGAGEQYF. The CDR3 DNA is TGTGCCTGGAGTGTACTTCAGGGGGCCGGAGAGCAGTACTTC.